These 8 T cell receptor beta chains were sequenced from one sample in a study of technical replicates of blood from a few donors. The table came from immunoSEQ multiplex PCR; TCRdb's copy has only in-frame clones and leaves some out. Seen here are 60,000 to 85,000 clones, approximately 96% observed once, and the top ten hold about 0.35%. Sequencing was performed on T cells isolated from PBMCs. All receptors derive from a human donor in good health.

This clone was detected only once. The V and J genes are TRBV27 and TRBJ2-1, with D possibly TRBD2 on 6 matching bases. Trimming left V 7 bases short and J 5 bases short, with 15 bases between. From germline, CDR1 is MNHEY and CDR2 SMNVEV (reference sequence). The CDR3 is 14 residues long. CDR3 in amino acids: CASTPGGANNEQFF. The CDR3 DNA is TGTGCCAGCACCCCCGGCGGGGCGAACAATGAGCAGTTCTTC.

V and J are TRBV11-2 and TRBJ1-4; D remains unclear. V was clipped by 6 bases and J by 0 bases, with 14 bases between them. The germline CDR1 and CDR2 sequences are SGHAT and FQNNGV. The CDR3 totals 16 residues. CDR3 residues: CASRLTGVATNEKLFF. DNA of the CDR3: TGTGCCAGCAGGCTCACCGGGGTCGCAACTAATGAAAAACTGTTTTTT.

This chain uses TRBV7-2 with TRBJ2-1; the D gene is possibly TRBD1 (5 bases). The CDR3 extends over 13 amino acids. V lost 5 bases to trimming and J lost 14 bases, with 19 bases between them. CDR1 is SGHTA and CDR2 is FQGNSA in the germline V gene. In DNA, the CDR3 is TGTGCCAGCAGCCCTCGGGTAGGCAGGGAAGAGTTCTTC. Its protein is CASSPRVGREEFF.

The chain couples TRBV5-1 to TRBJ2-7; weak D call: TRBD2 (6 bases). The CDR3 has 14 residues. CDR1 is SGHRS and CDR2 is YFSETQ in the germline V gene. The V and J ends lost 7 bases and 2 bases respectively, with 16 bases between them. CDR3 in amino acids: CASGFTGDAYEQYF. The CDR3 DNA reads TGCGCCAGCGGATTTACGGGGGACGCCTACGAGCAGTACTTC.

In its sample, this clone was seen once. This chain links TRBV7-8 with TRBJ1-4; no reliable D call. CDR1 and CDR2 from the germline V gene are SGHVS and FQNEAQ. Trimming stripped 0 bases from V and 7 bases from J, with 9 bases between. The CDR3 runs to 14 residues. The CDR3 here is CASSLAIRGEKLFF. Here the CDR3 DNA reads TGTGCCAGCAGCTTAGCGATCCGGGGTGAAAAACTGTTTTTT.

As for this clone: Germline is not matched at one junction end, which may reflect a read error. J is TRBJ1-2 and V is TRBV6-5; tentatively, D is TRBD1 (5 bases). This CDR3 is 11 amino acids long. The germline V gene has CDR1 MNHEY and CDR2 SVGAGI. The CDR3 DNA is TGTGCCAGCAGTTACGGGCAGGGCTATACCTTC. Translating it yields CASSYGQGYTF.

V gene TRBV2 combines with J gene TRBJ2-3; D is undetermined. The CDR3 totals 12 residues. CDR1 SNHLY and CDR2 FYNNEI come from the germline V gene. V was shortened by 7 bases and J by 2 bases, with 7 bases between the two germline ends. The CDR3 sequence is CASTVLTDTQYF. The CDR3 DNA follows: TGTGCCAGCACTGTTCTCACAGATACGCAGTATTTT. Together with reference TRBV2 and TRBJ2-3, the CDR3 gives the full variable domain: EPEVTQTPSHQVTQMGQEVILRCVPISNHLYFYWYRQILGQKVEFLVSFYNNEISEKSEIFDDQFSVERPDGSNFTLKIRSTKLEDSAMYFCASTVLTDTQYFGPGTRLTVL.

J is TRBJ2-1 and V is TRBV9; the match to TRBD2 covers 10 bases. Germline CDR1 SGDLS, CDR2 YYNGEE. V shed 0 bases and J 5 bases; nucleotides not matched to a gene: 8. CDR3 length: 17 amino acids. The CDR3 region is CASSVGAGGQGDNEQFF. DNA for the CDR3: TGTGCCAGCAGCGTAGGAGCGGGAGGGCAGGGGGACAATGAGCAGTTCTTC.